Listed here are 18 T cell receptor beta chains from one sample, sequenced in a study of cytomegalovirus exposure and HLA in healthy donors. The PCR made use of 60 Vbeta and 13 Jbeta primers. Produced via immunoSEQ multiplex PCR; TCRdb's table is partial and in-frame only. The data hold some 190,000 clones, with about 77% observed a single time. Sequencing was performed on PBMCs. The receptors come from a woman aged 30 to 39 in good health and CMV-seropositive.

This chain uses TRBV28 with TRBJ1-1, with TRBD1 as a possible D gene (5 bases). Trimming removed 2 bases at V and 1 base at J, with 8 bases between. The CDR3 loop spans 14 amino acids. CDR1 is MDHEN and CDR2 is SYDVKM in the germline V gene. CDR3 nucleotide sequence: TGTGCCAGCAGTTTAAGGGGCCCGAACACTGAAGCTTTCTTT. It yields the protein CASSLRGPNTEAFF.

V is TRBV15 and J is TRBJ2-5, with TRBD1 matching over 12 bases. CDR1 and CDR2 from the germline V gene are LNHNV and YYDKDF (reference sequence). The CDR3 length is 16 residues. Trimming cost V 2 bases and J 7 bases; bases outside gene matches: 8. The CDR3 here is CATSRPGTGGFGTQYF. The CDR3 bases are TGTGCCACCAGCAGACCCGGGACAGGGGGCTTCGGGACCCAGTACTTC.

This clone was seen a handful of times. The chain recombines TRBV7-2 with TRBJ2-5, with 7 bases identical to TRBD2. Germline CDR1 is SGHTA and CDR2 is FQGNSA. This CDR3 region has 14 residues. Losses at the gene ends were 5 bases for V and 2 bases for J; bases not matched to a gene: 5. The CDR3: CASSTWGGQETQYF. CDR3 nucleotide sequence: TGTGCCAGCAGCACTTGGGGGGGACAAGAGACCCAGTACTTC.

The chain uses TRBV20-1 and TRBJ1-1; D is possibly TRBD1 (5 bases). Germline CDR1 and CDR2: DFQATT and SNEGSKA (reference sequence). Trimming cost V 5 bases and J 10 bases, with 14 bases left between them. This CDR3 has 11 residues. The CDR3 reads CSAPGLGGAFF. DNA for the CDR3: TGCAGTGCTCCGGGGCTGGGGGGAGCTTTCTTT.

V usage is TRBV11-1 and J usage is TRBJ2-7; D gene unclear. Looked up from germline, CDR1 is SGHAT and CDR2 is FQDESV (reference sequence). V gave up 5 bases and J gave up 0 bases, with 5 bases separating them. The CDR3 sequence is 12 residues long. The CDR3 here is CASSPNSYEQYF. The DNA of the CDR3 is TGTGCCAGCAGCCCAAACTCCTACGAGCAGTACTTC.

The chain is built from TRBV6-6 and TRBJ1-6; TRBD1 matches at 7 bases. CDR1 is MNHNY, CDR2 SVGAGI, per germline (reference sequence). The ends lost 4 bases at V and 3 bases at J; junction bases unmatched: 6. The CDR3 runs to 16 residues. CDR3 residues: CASSSYGQVYNSPLHF. CDR3 coding DNA: TGTGCCAGCAGTTCTTACGGACAGGTCTATAATTCACCCCTCCACTTT.

The rearrangement uses TRBV5-4 and TRBJ1-6; 7 nucleotides align to TRBD1. CDR3 length: 17 amino acids. The V and J ends lost 0 bases and 6 bases, in that order; junction bases with no gene match: 9. Germline CDR1 SGHNT, CDR2 YYREEE (reference sequence). Here the CDR3 DNA reads TGTGCCAGCAGCTTGGTTCCAACAGGGGCTGGTAATTCACCCCTCCACTTT. Its protein is CASSLVPTGAGNSPLHF.

The CDR3 sequence is CASSPRGHTEAFF. CDR3 DNA: TGCGCCAGCAGTCCAAGGGGCCACACTGAAGCTTTCTTT. The chain has TRBV5-1 and TRBJ1-1, with D perhaps TRBD1 (5 bases). Trimming cost V 5 bases and J 3 bases, with 11 bases left between them. CDR1 and CDR2 (germline): SGHRS, YFSETQ. CDR3 length equals 13 residues.

The chain carries TRBV28 and TRBJ2-5; 11 nucleotides agree with TRBD2. The last part of the DNA fits TRBJ2-7 better; the J call may be wrong. Germline loops: CDR1 MDHEN, CDR2 SYDVKM. This CDR3 contains 16 residues. CDR3 sequence reads: CASSSPGTSGSYEQYF. CDR3 nucleotide sequence: TGTGCCAGCAGTTCCCCCGGGACTAGCGGATCCTACGAGCAGTACTTC.

This clone has just one count. The chain combines TRBV9 with TRBJ2-3, with TRBD2 as a possible D gene (6 bases). Trimming took 0 bases from V and 2 from J, leaving 13 bases between them. Germline V lookup: CDR1 SGDLS, CDR2 YYNGEE. The CDR3 loop spans 16 amino acids. The CDR3 DNA sequence: TGTGCCAGCAGCGTAGGCGGGGCCGGTTACACAGATACGCAGTATTTT. Translation: CASSVGGAGYTDTQYF.

V is TRBV2 and J is TRBJ1-2; 9 bases agree with TRBD1. Looked up from germline, CDR1 is SNHLY and CDR2 is FYNNEI. The CDR3 has 13 amino acids. The trim removed 11 bases at V and 8 bases at J, leaving 12 bases unmatched. CDR3 residues: CARWDRASGGYTF. CDR3 coding DNA: TGTGCCCGCTGGGACAGGGCGTCTGGAGGCTACACCTTC.

The gene calls are TRBV5-6 and TRBJ2-7; TRBD1 matches 9 bases. With V trimmed by 4 bases and J by 0 bases, 5 bases remained unmatched. The V gene's germline CDR1 is SGHDT and CDR2 YYEEEE. The CDR3 spans 15 residues. The CDR3 coding sequence is TGTGCCAGCAGCCCCGGGACAGGGAACTCCTACGAGCAGTACTTC. Translating gives CASSPGTGNSYEQYF.

This chain joins TRBV27 and TRBJ2-1; TRBD1 aligns across 11 bases. V lost 2 bases, J lost 1 base, and 1 base stayed unmatched. The germline V gene encodes CDR1 MNHEY and CDR2 SMNVEV (reference sequence). The CDR3 is made up of 16 amino acids. The CDR3 here is CASSLRDRGSYNEQFF. Written as DNA, the CDR3 is TGTGCCAGCAGTTTACGGGACAGGGGGTCCTACAATGAGCAGTTCTTC.

The rearrangement joins TRBV6-1 to TRBJ1-4; tentatively, D is TRBD1 (5 bases). This CDR3 comprises 15 residues. Trimming left V 0 bases short and J 13 bases short, with 18 bases between. Germline CDR1 and CDR2: MNHNS and SASEGT. CDR3 in amino acids: CASSEARSGPIRLFF. The CDR3 bases are TGTGCCAGCAGTGAAGCAAGGTCAGGGCCGATCCGACTGTTTTTT.

The chain employs TRBV4-2 and TRBJ1-2, with a possible D match to TRBD1 (6 bases). Per the germline V gene, CDR1 is LGHNA and CDR2 is YNFKEQ. The CDR3 length is 16 residues. Trimming left V 0 bases short and J 3 bases short, with 14 bases between. DNA of the CDR3: TGTGCCAGCAGCCAAGATGAGCAGGGGCATTACTATGGCTACACCTTC. Translation: CASSQDEQGHYYGYTF.

This clone was detected only once. The chain employs TRBV29-1 and TRBJ1-2; 9 bases fit TRBD1. The CDR3 is 12 residues long. After removal of 7 bases from V and 3 bases from J, the junction contained 3 bases not matched to a gene. CDR1 is SQVTM, CDR2 ANQGSEA, per germline. The DNA of the CDR3 is TGCAGCGCGGGACAGGGCGACTATGGCTACACCTTC. Its protein product is CSAGQGDYGYTF.

The V gene is TRBV7-2, the J gene TRBJ1-5; 8 bases match TRBD1. This CDR3 has 15 amino acids. After removal of 4 bases from V and 6 bases from J, the junction contained 8 bases not matched to a gene. Germline V gene data show CDR1 as SGHTA and CDR2 as FQGNSA. This CDR3 is CASSSAGGRVQPQHF. The CDR3 region has the DNA TGTGCCAGCAGCTCCGCAGGGGGCAGGGTTCAGCCCCAGCATTTT.

V usage is TRBV28 and J usage is TRBJ2-1, with 11 bases aligning to TRBD1. This CDR3 has 15 amino acids. CDR1 and CDR2 from the germline V gene are MDHEN and SYDVKM. V dropped 7 bases and J dropped 6; count of bases not matched to a gene: 8. CDR3 bases: TGTGCCAGCACTACAGGGGGACAGGGGGGCAATGAGCAGTTCTTC. This encodes CASTTGGQGGNEQFF.